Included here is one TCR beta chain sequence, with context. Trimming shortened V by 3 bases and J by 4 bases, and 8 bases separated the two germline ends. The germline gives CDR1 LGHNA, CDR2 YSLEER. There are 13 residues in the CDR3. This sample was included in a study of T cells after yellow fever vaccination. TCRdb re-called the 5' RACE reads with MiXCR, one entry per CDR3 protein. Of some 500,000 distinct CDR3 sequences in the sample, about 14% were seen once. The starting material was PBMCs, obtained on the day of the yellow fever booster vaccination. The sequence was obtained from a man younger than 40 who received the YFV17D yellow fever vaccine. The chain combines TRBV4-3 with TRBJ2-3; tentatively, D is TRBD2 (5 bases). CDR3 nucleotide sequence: TGCGCCAGCAGCCAGTCGAGGGCAGATACGCAGTATTTT. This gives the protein CASSQSRADTQYF.